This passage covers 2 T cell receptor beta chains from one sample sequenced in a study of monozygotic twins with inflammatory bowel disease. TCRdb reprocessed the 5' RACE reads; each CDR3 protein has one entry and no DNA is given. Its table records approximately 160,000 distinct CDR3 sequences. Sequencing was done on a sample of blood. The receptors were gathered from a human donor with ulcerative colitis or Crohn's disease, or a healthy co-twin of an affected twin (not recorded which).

CDR3 amino acids: CASSLWNSYNEQFF. The chain has TRBV5-6 and TRBJ2-1. In germline, CDR1 is SGHDT, CDR2 YYEEEE. The CDR3 is 14 amino acids.

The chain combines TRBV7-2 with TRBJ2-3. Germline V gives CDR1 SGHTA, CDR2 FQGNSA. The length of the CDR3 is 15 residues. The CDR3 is CASSLERASTDTQYF.